This TCR beta chain appears in the sequencing data of a study of tumor and adjacent non-tumor tissue in lung cancer (dated by TCRdb to between 2017 and 2018). Regarding the research as a whole: The cohort included 12 adenocarcinoma, a couple of squamous cell carcinoma and 1 small cell lung cancer patients. Ages among the roughly 15 patients ranged from roughly 30 to 76 years, there were roughly 10 men and 5 women, and disease was at TNM stage I to III. Sequencing produced 100 million to 150 million productive TCRbeta reads in total, an average of about 4 million reads per sample. The study compared bulk TCRbeta repertoires from lung tumor tissue and matched distant non-tumor lung tissue of some 14 lung cancer patients. TCRbeta CDR3 sequencing was performed on fewer than 35 paired specimens, with one tumor sample and one normal lung sample collected per patient.

The study at large found these results: Peripheral blood was not sequenced, so blood TCRbeta repertoires were not examined in the lung cancer patients of the study. Neither the sequencing platform nor unique molecular identifiers are mentioned in the methods. Tumor tissue showed significantly greater TCR diversity (inverse Simpson) than normal lung tissue (431.37 vs 166.20, P = 0.0075, Mann-Whitney U test). A significantly larger cumulative share of the repertoire was made up by the top 100 clones in normal lung than in tumor tissue. TCR diversity was significantly higher in younger patients, and higher tumor TCR diversity was associated with shorter overall and disease-free survival. The cohort had only 15 or so patients, and the authors noted that larger samples and more detailed clinical data are needed.

Bulk unsorted tissue served as the source for RNA extraction, and RNA quality was assessed using a NanoDrop ND-1000 and an Agilent 2100. Donors were newly diagnosed lung cancer patients admitted for thoracic surgery in China between August and November 2014, without prior chemotherapy. Patients who had received previous radiotherapy or chemotherapy, or who had another concurrent cancer, were excluded from the study. Surgical tissue pieces of about 1-2.2 cm3 were preserved in RNAlater solution and were kept at -80 degrees C until use. The CDR3 goes from the cysteine to the phenylalanine over 14 residues. Kept here is only the CDR3 DNA, which spans 42 bases and is read in frame from base 1. Taken from the germline V gene, the CDR1 and CDR2 loops are SGHAT and FQNNGV. V was cut back by 11 bases and J by 2 bases, leaving a gap of 17 bases between them. The library was obtained by multiplex PCR. The sequencer was an Illumina HiSeq 2500. TCRbeta libraries were constructed through three rounds of nested PCR with primers (Table S4) according to protocols modified from ARM-PCR. PCR products of 200-500 bp were gel-excised and purified with the QIAquick gel extraction kit before sequencing. Per the original workflow: Reads were cleaned using Trimmomatic, were merged into complete CDR3 sequences using FLASH, and were assigned to V(D)J germline segments using MiTCR. Clonal diversity was computed as the inverse Simpson's index with VDJtools. In-frame sequences without a premature stop codon were defined as productive reads. Using fastp at Q25 and MiXCR, TCRdb reprocessed the public reads and kept productive beta chains. For every CDR3 protein sequence, its rows merge into one entry that carries the most common genes and DNA. TCRdb's processing, not the study's, gives the V and J calls here. The sample contains more than 60,000 distinct CDR3 sequences, 77% of them found a single time. Together, the top ten hold 10% to 15% of the sample.

In the case of this clonotype: Its antigen remains unidentified. No much larger clonotype is one base removed from it; base qualities were not supplied.

Sequencing used lung tumor tissue. Recombination joined TRBV11-2 with TRBJ2-3; the D gene is possibly TRBD1, with 5 bases matching. The clonotype comes from a woman in her forties or fifties with non-small cell lung cancer. Here is the DNA: TGTGCCGCCAGCTCAGGGATCCCCACAGATACGCAGTATTTT. This translates into CAASSGIPTDTQYF.